The clone carrying this TCR beta chain was seen more than once but under ten times. Researchers ran the PCR with 60 Vbeta and 13 Jbeta primers. Repertoires were generated with immunoSEQ multiplex PCR, while TCRdb's copy carries only in-frame clones and drops some. Among 150,000 to 200,000 clones listed, approximately 70% were seen once. This record belongs to a study of cytomegalovirus exposure and HLA in healthy donors. The TCR sequence derives from a woman aged 25-40 years in good health and CMV-seronegative. What was sequenced was PBMCs.

This chain's CDR3 is CASRDRGTDTQYF. CDR3 DNA sequence: TGTGCCAGCAGGGACAGGGGCACAGATACGCAGTATTTT. V is TRBV6-5 and J is TRBJ2-3; TRBD1 agrees at 8 bases. Germline trimming cut 6 bases from V and 1 base from J; bases unmatched to any gene: 0. Per the germline V gene, CDR1 is MNHEY and CDR2 is SVGAGI. CDR3 length equals 13 residues.